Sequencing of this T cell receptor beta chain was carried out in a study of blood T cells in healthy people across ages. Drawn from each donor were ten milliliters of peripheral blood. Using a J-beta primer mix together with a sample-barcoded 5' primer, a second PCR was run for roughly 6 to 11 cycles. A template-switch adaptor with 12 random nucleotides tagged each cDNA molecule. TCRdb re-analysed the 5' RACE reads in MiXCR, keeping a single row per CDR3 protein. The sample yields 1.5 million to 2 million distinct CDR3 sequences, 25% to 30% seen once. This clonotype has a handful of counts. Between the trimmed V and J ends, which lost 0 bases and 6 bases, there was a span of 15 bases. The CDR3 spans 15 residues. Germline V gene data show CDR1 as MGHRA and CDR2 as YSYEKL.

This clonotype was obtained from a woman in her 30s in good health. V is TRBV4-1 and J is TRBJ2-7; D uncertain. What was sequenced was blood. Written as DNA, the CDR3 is TGCGCCAGCAGCCAAGAGGGCAGATCTACCGCCGAGCAGTACTTC. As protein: CASSQEGRSTAEQYF.